This T cell receptor beta chain was obtained from a study of T-cell memory formation after mild COVID-19. In the case of this clonotype: The target antigen is unknown.

Germline CDR1 MNHNY, CDR2 SVGAGI (reference sequence). The V end lost 8 bases, the J end lost 5 bases, and 13 bases lay between the germline ends. There are 13 residues in the CDR3. Whole-study results and caveats: A subset of responding clones appeared in pre-infection memory, suggesting cross-reactive memory joined. Researchers report contracting CD4+ clones mostly in CM and EM, with CD8+ clones in EMRA. Contracting clones, day 15 to 85, had balanced CD4/CD8, and later expanders favored CD4+.

Libraries for TCRalpha and TCRbeta carried sample barcodes and unique molecular identifiers via 5'RACE. Via MiXCR, TCRdb re-called the 5' RACE reads, giving one row per CDR3 protein. Here the sample spans around 340,000 distinct CDR3 sequences, around 20% being singletons. The sample consisted of PBMCs or a T cell subset sorted from them (not recorded which). This chain connects TRBV6-6 to TRBJ1-5; D may be TRBD1 (6 bases). The sequence was obtained from an adult woman who had mild COVID-19 (a few samples of this study predate the infection). Cell type and time point are not known. Here the CDR3 reads CASGTLPYQPQHF. CDR3 DNA: TGTGCCAGCGGGACACTACCGTATCAGCCCCAGCATTTT.